Sequencing of this T cell receptor beta chain was carried out in a study of blood T cell repertoires in COVID-19. At the level of the study: Researchers got acute and convalescent COVID-19 samples from the United States, Italy and Spain. Nucleic acid was either cDNA or gDNA, and it came from T cells, B-cell-depleted T cells, or PBMCs.

The table came from immunoSEQ multiplex PCR; TCRdb's copy has only in-frame clones and leaves some out. The sample shows roughly 200,000 clones, about four fifths of them seen only once. This clonotype was sampled from a man aged 55 to 69 with acute or convalescent COVID-19. The sequenced sample was peripheral blood.

CDR3 DNA sequence: TGTGCCAGCAGCAACCGACAGGGTTTGACCGGGGAGCTGTTTTTT. This gives the protein CASSNRQGLTGELFF. The chain links TRBV7-8 to TRBJ2-2, with 7 bases fitting TRBD1. CDR3 length: 15 amino acids. V was pared by 5 bases and J by 5 bases, with 8 bases of the junction left unmatched. CDR1 and CDR2 (germline): SGHVS, FQNEAQ.